This T cell receptor beta chain comes out of a study of Ad26.COV2.S vaccination and SARS-CoV-2 variants (dated by TCRdb to the early 2020s). Background for the entire study: Vaccine-arm donors came from COV1001, a multicentre, randomized, double-blind, placebo-controlled phase I-IIa trial of Ad26.COV2.S in healthy adults. TCRbeta repertoire sequencing served as the tool for gauging how specific and how broad the SARS-CoV-2-reactive T cell receptors were following Ad26.COV2.S vaccination. Ad26.COV2.S was administered intramuscularly at 5 x 10^10 or 1 x 10^11 viral particles, either as a single shot or as two shots given 56 days apart. The TCR-sequenced set comprised approximately 30 samples: roughly 19 Ad26.COV2.S vaccine recipients, 5 placebo recipients and 8 SARS-CoV-2 convalescent individuals. Trial participants were randomized into five groups of five: low-dose or high-dose Ad26.COV2.S given once or twice, or placebo on both occasions. Throughout the experiments and outcome assessment, investigators stayed blinded to trial group allocation. Overall study results and their limits: After vaccination, substantial breadth of spike-specific CD8+ and CD4+ T cell responses was reported. Vaccine and placebo recipients had similar non-spike TCR breadth, a finding consistent with the vaccine containing only spike. Spike-specific TCR breadth was higher in Ad26.COV2.S recipients than in placebo recipients (P = 0.0014). The authors noted that the TCR breadth and depth analyses may have underestimated total T cell responses. The study was not powered for comparison of responses between vaccine doses or regimens.

The meaning of the sample's treatment or condition label: 19 received Ad26.COV2.S at low or high dose, single or two shots; a few received placebo; per-sample allocation not given. For vaccine and placebo recipients, repertoires were sequenced using samples collected on day 63 after the first injection. In Cohort 1b, about two dozen adults aged 18-55 years were enrolled at a single site in Boston, USA, between 29 July and 7 August 2020. As a vaccine, Ad26.COV2.S was a replication-incompetent adenovirus type 26 vector that expressed a prefusion-stabilized SARS-CoV-2 spike protein derived from the original Wuhan strain. This clone has just one count. What this receptor recognizes is not known. The input lacks base qualities; no much larger clone sits a single base away. The immunoSEQ Assay was used to sequence TCRbeta CDR3 regions. After extraction, genomic DNA underwent amplification by bias-controlled multiplex PCR, followed by high-throughput sequencing. Per the source publication's procedure: To quantify the absolute abundance of every unique TCRbeta CDR3 region, sequences were collapsed and filtered. T cell fraction was estimated by normalization of TCRbeta template counts to usable DNA, with usable DNA being measured through amplification of reference genes present in all nucleated cells. Repertoire TCRs were annotated as SARS-CoV-2-specific by exact matching of V gene, CDR3 amino acid sequence and J gene to a known reactive TCR set. The reference SARS-CoV-2 TCR set was obtained from MIRA and was filtered for enrichment in COVID-19-positive ImmuneCODE repertoires, whereby public or cross-reactive TCRs were removed. Drawing on the MIRA antigens, annotated TCRs were analysed further at the level of specific ORF or position within ORF. Depth was the summed frequency of annotated unique rearrangements, while breadth was defined as annotated unique rearrangements over total unique productive rearrangements. TCR breadth was compared between groups using two-sided Wilcoxon rank-sum tests. Here the immuneACCESS table is served through TCRdb, limited to in-frame sequences with V and J called. Missing clones are a known gap in these copies; in checked studies unresolved V genes cover under half, and the rest lacks a known reason. Clonal size and the V and J genes are those of that table, whereas D and trimming came from the DNA. This sample has around 340,000 clones in its table, and around 89% of those were observed once. The ten largest clones add up to around 5.3% of the sample.

Via the germline V gene (reference sequence), CDR1 is GTSNPN and CDR2 SVGIG. CDR3 length: 13 amino acids, cysteine to phenylalanine. Only the CDR3 region is kept as DNA, spanning 39 bases read in frame from base 1. V is cut by 2 bases and J by 0 bases, and the space between the germline ends is 8 bases. The source material was peripheral blood, sampled in a trial of Ad26.COV2.S vaccine versus placebo. The receptor comes from a person between 18 and 59 years old who received the Ad26.COV2.S COVID-19 vaccine or a placebo. The rearrangement joined TRBV30 to TRBJ2-7; the D gene remains uncertain. The CDR3 reads as follows: CAWSKRSSYEQYF. The sequenced DNA: TGTGCCTGGAGTAAACGGAGCTCCTACGAGCAGTACTTC.